This TCR beta chain was obtained from a study of cytomegalovirus exposure and HLA in healthy donors. Whole-study results and caveats: For cytomegalovirus status, the classifier reportedly gave diagnoses with high specificity and sensitivity. Presence/absence comparisons presumed near-even sequencing depth among donors.

In the case of this clone: What it binds is unknown.

Germline lookup yields CDR1 MDHEN and CDR2 SYDVKM. The germline V and J ends were trimmed by 6 bases and 0 bases, with 19 bases remaining between them. The CDR3 totals 17 residues. The PCR was carried out with 60 Vbeta primers and 13 Jbeta primers. Assay: immunoSEQ multiplex PCR; the TCRdb copy retains only in-frame clones and omits some. The data contain under 100,000 clones, over 70% of them singletons. This TCR came from a boy aged 5-17 years in good health and CMV-seronegative. The V gene is TRBV28, the J gene TRBJ2-3; D unresolved. Material for sequencing was PBMCs. The CDR3 here is CASSNPPDTDSTDTQYF. For the CDR3, the DNA is TGTGCCAGCAGCAATCCCCCCGACACTGATAGCACAGATACGCAGTATTTT. Variable domain in full (rest from reference TRBV28 and TRBJ2-3): DVKVTQSSRYLVKRTGEKVFLECVQDMDHENMFWYRQDPGLGLRLIYFSYDVKMKEKGDIPEGYSVSREKKERFSLILESASTNQTSMYLCASSNPPDTDSTDTQYFGPGTRLTVL.